The subject of this entry is one TCR beta chain. Its antigen is unknown. This entry belongs to a study of identical twins. V was pared by 2 bases and J by 5 bases, with 7 bases of the junction left unmatched. This CDR3 is 16 amino acids long. MiXCR was run by TCRdb on the 5' RACE reads, yielding one entry per CDR3 protein. In the table there are under 800,000 distinct CDR3 sequences, approximately 22% of which are singletons. Study-level results: The study found that models underestimated out-of-frame TCR alpha sharing in monozygotic twins.

These records were also assigned to another study, of T cells expressing NK-cell markers. That report notes: It was sorted CD3+CD56+NKG2C+, CD3+CD56+NKG2C- and CD3+CD56-NKG2C+ T cells that supplied the TCR beta repertoires. Six or seven donors carried dominant NKG2C+ clonotypes that made up roughly 1.0-7.5% of their CD8+ T cells.

This clonotype originated in a woman aged 18-35 years in good health. This rearrangement joins TRBV12-3 or TRBV12-4 to TRBJ2-1, with 9 positions matching TRBD2. The sequencing input was PBMCs. Here the CDR3 DNA reads TGTGCCAGCAGTTTACTTCGCGGGAGGGCCAACAATGAGCAGTTCTTC. Translating it yields CASSLLRGRANNEQFF.